This note documents a single TCR beta chain sequence. This sample was included in a study of blood T cells in healthy people across ages. Alongside a J-beta primer mix, a sample-barcoded 5' primer served in a second PCR lasting 7 to 11 cycles. TCRdb reprocessed the 5' RACE reads via MiXCR and lists one record per CDR3 protein. This table holds roughly 800,000 distinct CDR3 sequences, 58% found once. The V and J ends lost 7 bases and 7 bases, in that order; junction bases with no gene match: 7. The CDR3 sequence is 13 residues long. Germline CDR1 SQVTM, CDR2 ANQGSEA. Healthy Caucasian individuals from Russia aged about 6 to 90 were enrolled as donors.

The origin of this receptor is a man younger than 40 in good health. The chain uses TRBV29-1 and TRBJ2-1; 10 bases agree with TRBD2. What was sequenced was blood. CDR3 bases: TGCAGCGGGAGAGGTAGCGGGAGGAATGAGCAGTTCTTC. Translated: CSGRGSGRNEQFF.